Below, 10 T cell receptor beta chains from the same sample are listed, as sequenced in a study of T cell repertoires in cytomegalovirus infection. Antigen specificity for these receptors is unknown. A single record per CDR3 protein comes from TCRdb applying MiXCR to the reads. The sample consists of approximately 910,000 distinct CDR3 sequences, approximately 33% of them appearing once. Source: cultured CD8+ T cells from PBMCs, taken from culture after CMV antigen stimulation. These receptors originate from a human donor in good health (CMV status not recorded). Some clones in this sample may be carry-over from other donors' samples.

V and J are TRBV20-1 and TRBJ2-6, with 8 bases lining up with TRBD1. CDR3 length equals 15 residues. V lost 1 base to trimming and J lost 2 bases; unmatched junction nucleotides: 1. Germline CDR1 DFQATT, CDR2 SNEGSKA (reference sequence). The CDR3 DNA reads as TGCAGTGCTAGAGTCAGGGGGCCTGGGGCCAACGTCCTGACTTTC. Residues: CSARVRGPGANVLTF.

The chain couples TRBV4-1 to TRBJ2-5; D is perhaps TRBD1 or TRBD2 (6 bases each). CDR1 MGHRA and CDR2 YSYEKL come from the germline V gene. Trimming left V 0 bases short and J 1 base short, with 15 bases between. The CDR3 contains 17 residues. Written as DNA, the CDR3 is TGCGCCAGCAGCCAAGATGTGAGGGGGGAACTCCAAGAGACCCAGTACTTC. The encoded protein is CASSQDVRGELQETQYF.

This clonotype was observed many times. V is TRBV7-9 and J is TRBJ2-7; TRBD1 matches at 7 bases. The CDR3 runs to 14 residues. V was pared by 5 bases and J by 7 bases, with 11 bases of the junction left unmatched. CDR1 is SEHNR and CDR2 is FQNEAQ in the germline V gene (reference sequence). The DNA of the CDR3 is TGTGCCAGCAGCGACAGGGTCCGTTCGTGGGAGCAGTACGTC. Protein sequence: CASSDRVRSWEQYV.

This clonotype was counted only a few times. V is TRBV2 and J is TRBJ2-3; D is tentatively TRBD1 or TRBD2 (5 bases each). Germline loops: CDR1 SNHLY, CDR2 FYNNEI. The CDR3 spans 14 residues. Trimming removed 3 bases from V and 7 bases from J, with 14 bases in between. CDR3 coding DNA: TGTGCCAGCAGTGACCCGCTCCAGGGACATACGCAGTATTTT. Residues: CASSDPLQGHTQYF.

The V call is TRBV6-5, the J call TRBJ1-1; 7 bases map to TRBD1. CDR3 length: 17 amino acids. The V and J ends lost 2 bases and 1 base, in that order; junction bases with no gene match: 10. The germline CDR1 and CDR2 sequences are MNHEY and SVGAGI. The CDR3 loop reads CASSYRQGATPNTEAFF. The CDR3 DNA sequence: TGTGCCAGCAGTTACAGACAGGGAGCCACCCCGAACACTGAAGCTTTCTTT.

In regard to this clonotype: The junction departs from germline at one end; a sequencing error may be responsible. The rearrangement joins TRBV24-1 to TRBJ2-5; 8 nucleotides align to TRBD2. The CDR3 has 17 amino acids. Germline V gene sequence: CDR1 KGHDR, CDR2 SFDVKD. The DNA for the CDR3 is TGTGCCACCAGTGAGGGAAGCGGGGGCCTCTCGACGGAGAGCCAGTACTTC. It specifies CATSEGSGGLSTESQYF.

In this sample, this clonotype turned up a few times. The CDR3: CATSTTDRGNEQFF. CDR3 bases: TGTGCCACCAGCACCACCGACAGGGGCAATGAGCAGTTCTTC. The rearrangement links TRBV15 to TRBJ2-1; 8 bases match TRBD1. After removal of 4 bases from V and 6 bases from J, the junction contained 5 bases not matched to a gene. This CDR3 has 14 residues. CDR1 is LNHNV, CDR2 YYDKDF, per germline (reference sequence).

This chain links TRBV15 with TRBJ2-1; TRBD1 matches 8 bases. Germline V CDR1 and CDR2: LNHNV, YYDKDF (reference sequence). This CDR3 comprises 16 residues. With V trimmed by 1 base and J by 7 bases, 9 bases remained unmatched. CDR3 nucleotides: TGTGCCACCAGCAGAGCACGACAGGGGATGTGGAATGAGCAGTTCTTC. Amino acids: CATSRARQGMWNEQFF.

The V and J genes are TRBV6-2 or TRBV6-3 and TRBJ2-2, with D hard to call. The CDR3 totals 14 residues. V lost 10 bases, J lost 2 bases, and 14 bases lay in between. The germline V gene encodes CDR1 MNHEY and CDR2 SVGEGT. The CDR3: CATKKEINTGELFF. Here the CDR3 DNA reads TGTGCCACCAAAAAGGAGATTAACACCGGGGAGCTGTTTTTT.

At least ten counts were recorded for this clonotype. The chain links TRBV20-1 to TRBJ2-1, with D tentatively TRBD1 (6 bases). This CDR3 is built from 16 residues. Trimming pared 4 bases from V and 1 base from J, leaving 17 bases between. Looked up from germline, CDR1 is DFQATT and CDR2 is SNEGSKA (reference sequence). The CDR3 DNA is TGCAGTGCTATTAAGACAGGCGAAGGGTCCTACAATGAGCAGTTCTTC. Its protein is CSAIKTGEGSYNEQFF.